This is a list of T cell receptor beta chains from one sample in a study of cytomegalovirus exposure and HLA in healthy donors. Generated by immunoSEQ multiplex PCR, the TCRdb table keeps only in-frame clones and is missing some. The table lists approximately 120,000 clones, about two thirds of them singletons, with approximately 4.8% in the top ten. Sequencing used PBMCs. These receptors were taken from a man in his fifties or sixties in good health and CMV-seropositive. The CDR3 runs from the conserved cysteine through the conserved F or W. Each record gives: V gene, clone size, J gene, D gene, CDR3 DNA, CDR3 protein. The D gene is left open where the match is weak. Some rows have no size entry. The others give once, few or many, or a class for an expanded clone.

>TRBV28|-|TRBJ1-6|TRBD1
TGTGCCAGCAGTCCGGGACAGGGGAGGAAACCCCTCCACTTT
CASSPGQGRKPLHF
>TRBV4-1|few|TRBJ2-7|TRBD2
TGCGCCAGCAGCCGCATACCGGGGGGGATGGGGGGCGAGCAGTACTTC
CASSRIPGGMGGEQYF
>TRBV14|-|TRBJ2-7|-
TGTGCCAGCAGTCCCGGTATGGGGACAACGAGCTCCTACGAGCAGTACTTC
CASSPGMGTTSSYEQYF
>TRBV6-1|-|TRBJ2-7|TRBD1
TGTGCCAGCAGTGACAGGGGGAGCTCCTACGAGCAGTACTTC
CASSDRGSSYEQYF
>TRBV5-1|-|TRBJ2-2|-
TGCGCCAGCAGCTTCGGACAGAACACCGGGGAGCTGTTTTTT
CASSFGQNTGELFF
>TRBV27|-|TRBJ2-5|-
TGTGCCAGCAGTTTCAGTGTCCAAGAGACCCAGTACTTC
CASSFSVQETQYF
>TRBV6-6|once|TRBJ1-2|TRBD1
TGTGCCAGCAGCCGCCGACAGGGTAGCTATGGCTACACCTTC
CASSRRQGSYGYTF
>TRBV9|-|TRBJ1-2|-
TGTGCCAGCAGAACGGGGACTGACTATGGCTACACCTTC
CASRTGTDYGYTF
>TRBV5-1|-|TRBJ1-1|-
TGCGCCAGCAGCCTGTTTCAGGACACTGAAGCTTTCTTT
CASSLFQDTEAFF
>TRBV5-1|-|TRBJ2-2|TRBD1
TGCGCCAGCAGCAGTCCGAGACAGGGAAACACCGGGGAGCTGCTTTTT
CASSSPRQGNTGELLF
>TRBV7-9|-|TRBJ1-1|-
TGTGCCAGCAGCTTCACCATGGACACCGGGGAAGCTTTCTTT
CASSFTMDTGEAFF
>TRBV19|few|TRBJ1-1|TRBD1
TGTGCCAGTAGGGTTCAGGGGGCGAAGACTGAAGCTTTCTTT
CASRVQGAKTEAFF
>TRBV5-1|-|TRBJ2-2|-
TGCGCCAGCAGCTTGGTCCCCCCCGCCGGGGAGCTGTTTTTT
CASSLVPPAGELFF
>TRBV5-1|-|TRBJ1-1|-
TGCGCCAGCAGGGAAGGTACAGACACTGAAGCTTTCTTT
CASREGTDTEAFF
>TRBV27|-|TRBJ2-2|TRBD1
TGTGCCAGCAGTAGACAGGGGGCGCCCGGGGAGCTGTTTTTT
CASSRQGAPGELFF
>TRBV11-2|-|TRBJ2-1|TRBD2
TGTGCCAGCAGCTTAGATCGCCTAGCGGGGGCCTACAATGAGCAGTTCTTC
CASSLDRLAGAYNEQFF
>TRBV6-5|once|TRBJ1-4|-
TGTGCCAGCAGTGATGGAGCAACTAATGAAAAACTGTTTTTT
CASSDGATNEKLFF
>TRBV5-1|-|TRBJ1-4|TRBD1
TGCGCCAGCAAACGCGGGACAGAACGTACAACAACTAATGAAAAACTGTTTTTT
CASKRGTERTTTNEKLFF
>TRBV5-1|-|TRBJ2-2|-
TGCGCCAGCAGCCCGCAGAGGGTCACCGGGGAGCTGTTTTTT
CASSPQRVTGELFF
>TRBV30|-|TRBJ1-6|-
TGTGCCACCTGCATTGGGTTGGAGAGTTCACCCCTCCACTTT
CATCIGLESSPLHF
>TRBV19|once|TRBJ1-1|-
TGTGCCAGCGACAGGAACACTGAAGCTTTCTTT
CASDRNTEAFF
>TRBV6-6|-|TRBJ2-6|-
TGTGCCAGCAGCCCTCTAGCTTCTGGGGCCAACGTCCTGACTTTC
CASSPLASGANVLTF
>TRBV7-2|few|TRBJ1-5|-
TGTGCCAGCAGCTTAGGGGCAGGGAATCAGCCCCAGCATTTT
CASSLGAGNQPQHF
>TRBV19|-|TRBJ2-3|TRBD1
TGTGCCAGTAGTATTTTTTCGGGACAGGGGACAGATACGCAGTATTTT
CASSIFSGQGTDTQYF
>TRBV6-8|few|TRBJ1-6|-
TGTGCCAGTTGGAGGCCCCTCCACTTT
CASWRPLHF
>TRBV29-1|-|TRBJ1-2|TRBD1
TGCAGCGTTGGCGGGGACAGTTATGGCTACACCTTC
CSVGGDSYGYTF
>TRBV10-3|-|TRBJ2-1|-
TGTGCCATCAGAAAACAGGGTTTCAATGAGCAGTTCTTC
CAIRKQGFNEQFF
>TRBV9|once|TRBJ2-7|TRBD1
TGTGCCAGCAGCGTGGTCCCGGGACAGGGATCCGAGCAGTACTTC
CASSVVPGQGSEQYF
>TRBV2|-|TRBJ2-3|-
TGTGCCAGCAGCGCCGTTGGAGGATCCTACACAGATACGCAGTATTTT
CASSAVGGSYTDTQYF
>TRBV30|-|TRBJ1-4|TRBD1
TGTGCCTGGAGCAGAAAACAGGGGGCACCTAATGAAAAACTGTTTTTT
CAWSRKQGAPNEKLFF
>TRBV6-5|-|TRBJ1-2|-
TGTGCCAGCTCTGCGGGTCGATTCTACACCTTC
CASSAGRFYTF
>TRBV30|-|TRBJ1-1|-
TGTGCCTGGAGTAATCAGAACACTGAAGCTTTCTTT
CAWSNQNTEAFF
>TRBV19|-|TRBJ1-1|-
TGTGCCAGTAGCTTGGTCGGGAACACTGAAGCTTTCTTT
CASSLVGNTEAFF
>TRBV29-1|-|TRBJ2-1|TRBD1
TGCAGCGTTGTGGGACAGGGGGCGAGGAATGAGCAGTTCTTC
CSVVGQGARNEQFF
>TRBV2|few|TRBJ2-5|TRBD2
TGTGCCAGCACTAGACTAGCGGAGACCCAGTACTTC
CASTRLAETQYF
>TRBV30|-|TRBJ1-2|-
TGTGCCTGGAGTGTACTGTCTTCCTATGGCTACACCTTC
CAWSVLSSYGYTF
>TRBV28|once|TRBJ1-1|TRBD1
TGTGCCAGCAGTTGGACAGGGGAGGCTGAAGCTTTCTTT
CASSWTGEAEAFF
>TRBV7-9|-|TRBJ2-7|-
TGTGCCAGCAGCTTAGGGACAAAAGCCCTTCCCTACGAGCAGTACTTC
CASSLGTKALPYEQYF
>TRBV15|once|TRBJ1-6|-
TGTGCCACCAGCAGAGAACTCGGCGGGCAGTCGCATTCACCCCTCCACTTT
CATSRELGGQSHSPLHF